The TCR beta chain described here comes from a study of regulatory T cells in long-lasting Graves disease (dated by TCRdb to 2020 to 2022). General notes on the study: In the newly diagnosed Graves' disease group, patients had been taking antithyroid drugs for less than 3 months. Persistent Graves' disease patients were compared with newly diagnosed Graves' disease patients by peripheral blood TCR sequencing and RNA sequencing. The study was conducted in China and was registered as a clinical trial. TCR sequencing covered some 13 persistent and some 20 newly diagnosed Graves' disease patients, some 33 samples in total.

According to the study, the label for this sample's time point signals: newly diagnosed GD, antithyroid drugs for less than 3 months. RNA was extracted from PBMCs in TRIzol for both TCR sequencing and RNA sequencing. Graves' disease was diagnosed according to American Thyroid Association guidelines. Patients for the study were recruited at an endocrinology department in Xi'an, China. Each patient gave 7.5 to 10 milliliters of peripheral blood, collected in an EDTA anticoagulant tube. Ficoll Paque Plus density gradient separation was used to isolate PBMCs, and no additional T cell sorting was done. RNA quality was checked with an Agilent 2100 Bioanalyzer and agarose gel, and concentration with a NanoDrop 2000. The library came from multiplex PCR. Sequenced using an Illumina HiSeq 4000. To build TCR beta libraries, CDR3 regions were amplified by Arm-PCR using iRepertoire HTBI primers. Before sequencing, the PCR products went through gel purification. In the authors' own workflow: Gene usage analysis of CDR3 amino acid clonotypes used the approximately 62 TRBV and 14 to 15 TRBJ segments found across samples. COPE and FqMerger were used to merge filtered high-quality paired reads into contigs. BLAST was used to align contigs to the IMGT TRBV, TRBD and TRBJ reference genes, and CDR3 was defined following IMGT. Any clonotype with a frequency above 0.1% was classified as a highly expanded clone. Shannon entropy served as the measure of repertoire diversity, while the Gini coefficient captured V-J evenness. Public clonotypes were defined as clonotypes shared by more than one individual. The public reads were reanalyzed by TCRdb: fastp trimming at Q25, MiXCR alignment, in-frame beta chains only. Each entry merges the rows of one CDR3 protein and shows their most common DNA and genes. TCRdb, not the original authors, processed these V and J calls. The sample table shows over 300,000 distinct CDR3 sequences, and 15% to 19% are seen once. The top ten constitute over 20% of the sample.

Trimming takes 0 bases from V and 7 bases from J, and the germline ends sit 13 bases apart. CDR1 and CDR2, per the germline V gene, are SGHTA and FQGNSA. From its cysteine to its phenylalanine, the CDR3 spans 14 amino acids. CDR3 DNA is the only sequence kept; it has 42 bases, read in frame from the first base. To note about this clonotype: Its antigen is not yet known. A far bigger clonotype differs at one base, so this is likely a read error.

The paper as a whole reports these results and caveats: Because the primary lesion, thyroid tissue, could not be accessed, the study looked at peripheral blood alone. Sequencing and analysis were limited to the TCR beta chain. Preferential use of TRBV28, TRBJ1-2 and TRBJ2-5 was observed in persistent disease, whereas TRBV20-1 and TRBJ2-1 were favored in newly diagnosed disease. The small sample size was acknowledged by the authors as a limitation that may reduce accuracy. Compared with newly diagnosed patients, persistent Graves' disease patients had lower TCR Shannon entropy and fewer highly expanded clones, which suggests clonal expansion. More public clonotypes were shared among persistent patients (approximately 3,000) than among newly diagnosed patients (roughly 1,000).

The sequence is built from TRBV7-2 and TRBJ2-7, with a tentative D call of TRBD1 or TRBD2, each matching 5 bases. The starting material was peripheral blood mononuclear cells (PBMCs), obtained at new diagnosis, from a patient treated with antithyroid drugs. The TCR sequence derives from a female donor with Graves disease. The bases read TGTGCCAGCAGCTTAGCGGGACCATACAATGAGCAGTACTTC. Translation gives CASSLAGPYNEQYF.